These 9 T cell receptor beta chains originate from one sample sequenced in a study of shared T cell receptors in the human thymus. Libraries were prepared by immunoSEQ multiplex PCR; TCRdb keeps only in-frame clonotypes and omits some of them. The sample consists of roughly 410,000 clones, more than 85% of them appearing once. Source material: thymocytes. The source of these receptors is a human donor.

The rearrangement links TRBV29-1 to TRBJ2-2, with D maybe TRBD1 (5 bases). Trimming took off 4 bases at V and 7 bases at J, with 7 bases between the two ends. Germline-derived CDR1 and CDR2 are SQVTM and ANQGSEA. The CDR3 sequence is 11 residues long. Here the CDR3 reads CSVVRGGELFF. CDR3 nucleotide sequence: TGCAGCGTTGTAAGGGGCGGGGAGCTGTTTTTT.

This clone was recorded once. The chain links TRBV7-8 to TRBJ2-7, with 10 bases that match TRBD2. Germline V lookup: CDR1 SGHVS, CDR2 FQNEAQ. This CDR3 has 15 residues. The ends lost 5 bases at V and 0 bases at J; junction bases unmatched: 4. The CDR3 DNA reads as TGTGCCAGCAGCCCGAGACTAGCGGGCTCCTACGAGCAGTACTTC. This translates into CASSPRLAGSYEQYF.

The V call is TRBV2, the J call TRBJ1-5; no firm D call. Trimming left V 1 base short and J 4 bases short, with 14 bases between. The CDR3 is 16 residues long. Germline-derived CDR1 and CDR2 are SNHLY and FYNNEI. This CDR3 is CASSEDDGPPNQPQHF. CDR3 nucleotides: TGTGCCAGCAGTGAAGACGATGGACCGCCAAATCAGCCCCAGCATTTT.

The chain combines TRBV9 with TRBJ2-6; perhaps TRBD1 as D (5 bases). Germline-derived CDR1 and CDR2 are SGDLS and YYNGEE. The CDR3 length is 18 residues. The ends were cut back, 0 bases at V and 0 bases at J, with 13 bases in the middle. CDR3 loop: CASSVERQTPSGANVLTF. CDR3 nucleotide sequence: TGTGCCAGCAGCGTAGAAAGACAGACACCCTCTGGGGCCAACGTCCTGACTTTC. Supplemented by reference TRBV9 and TRBJ2-6, the full variable domain reads DSGVTQTPKHLITATGQRVTLRCSPRSGDLSVYWYQQSLDQGLQFLIQYYNGEERAKGNILERFSAQQFPDLHSELNLSSLELGDSALYFCASSVERQTPSGANVLTFGAGSRLTVL.

This clone occurred once. This chain connects TRBV4-3 to TRBJ2-7; 10 nucleotides line up with TRBD2. The germline V gene encodes CDR1 LGHNA and CDR2 YSLEER. The CDR3 length is 17 residues. J lost 5 bases, V lost 3 bases, and 13 bases had no gene match. The CDR3 loop reads CASSQDSPSGRGHEQYF. The CDR3 region has the DNA TGCGCCAGCAGCCAGGACTCCCCGAGCGGGAGGGGCCACGAGCAGTACTTC.

This chain joins TRBV7-2 and TRBJ2-3; D uncertain. CDR3 length: 14 amino acids. V lost 2 bases to trimming and J lost 4 bases, with 10 bases between them. Germline values: CDR1 SGHTA, CDR2 FQGNSA. This chain's CDR3 is CASSLRAPPDTQYF. Written as DNA, the CDR3 is TGTGCCAGCAGCTTAAGGGCCCCCCCAGATACGCAGTATTTT.

V gene TRBV4-3 combines with J gene TRBJ2-7, with 7 bases fitting TRBD1. After removal of 2 bases from V and 4 bases from J, the junction contained 8 bases not matched to a gene. CDR1 is LGHNA and CDR2 is YSLEER in the germline V gene. The CDR3 totals 15 residues. In nucleotides, the CDR3 is TGCGCCAGCAGCCAACTGACAGGGTTTAGTTACGAGCAGTACTTC. Its translation: CASSQLTGFSYEQYF.

V usage is TRBV6-4 and J usage is TRBJ1-1, with a weak D call TRBD1 (5 bases). The CDR3 loop spans 14 amino acids. Trimming shortened V by 0 bases and J by 4 bases, and 9 bases separated the two germline ends. Germline CDR1 MRHNA, CDR2 SNTAGT. Here the CDR3 reads CASSDSRVSTEAFF. The CDR3 DNA reads TGTGCCAGCAGTGACTCCAGGGTAAGCACTGAAGCTTTCTTT.

V usage is TRBV19 and J usage is TRBJ1-2; the D gene is possibly TRBD1 (5 bases). There are 13 residues in the CDR3. The germline V gene encodes CDR1 LNHDA and CDR2 SQIVND (reference sequence). Between the trimmed V and J ends, which lost 8 bases and 5 bases, there was a span of 15 bases. CDR3 sequence reads: CASLPGPKYGYTF. As DNA, the CDR3 is TGTGCCAGTTTGCCGGGACCGAAATATGGCTACACCTTC.